The 6 T cell receptor beta chains in this list originate from one sample, sequenced in a study of blood T cell repertoires in COVID-19. The repertoire was sequenced with immunoSEQ multiplex PCR; TCRdb's copy has only in-frame clones and lacks some. Of more than 95,000 clones in the sample, 70% to 90% were seen once. Source material: peripheral blood. Receptors originate from a human donor in a cohort sampled during active COVID-19.

V usage is TRBV3-1 (or the pseudogene TRBV3-2) and J usage is TRBJ1-6; TRBD1 matches 7 bases. The junction had 12 bases not matched to a gene; V was cut back by 2 bases and J by 5 bases. The CDR3 is 18 amino acids. The germline gives CDR1 LGHDT, CDR2 YNNKEL (reference sequence). The chain's CDR3 is CASSQLNAGGMNNSPLHF. Written as DNA, the CDR3 is TGTGCCAGCAGCCAATTAAATGCAGGGGGGATGAATAATTCACCCCTCCACTTT.

The chain carries TRBV10-3 and TRBJ1-1; 11 bases agree with TRBD1. J lost 3 bases, V lost 7 bases, and 13 bases had no gene match. This CDR3 is 17 amino acids long. The germline CDR1 and CDR2 sequences are ENHRY and SYGVKD. CDR3 amino acids: CAIKGGRTGGLDTEAFF. The CDR3 coding sequence is TGTGCCATCAAAGGTGGGCGGACAGGGGGCTTGGACACTGAAGCTTTCTTT.

This chain connects TRBV29-1 to TRBJ1-1; D gene unclear. The germline V gene has CDR1 SQVTM and CDR2 ANQGSEA. V lost 6 bases to trimming and J lost 0 bases, with 14 bases between them. The CDR3 extends over 14 amino acids. CDR3 sequence reads: CSVPTAGMNTEAFF. In DNA, the CDR3 is TGCAGCGTCCCCACGGCGGGGATGAACACTGAAGCTTTCTTT.

The rearrangement links TRBV2 to TRBJ1-2; the match to TRBD1 covers 12 bases. With 6 bases clipped from V and 2 bases from J, the junction kept 7 bases outside the gene matches. This CDR3 has 16 amino acids. Germline V gives CDR1 SNHLY, CDR2 FYNNEI. The chain's CDR3 is CASSPIGTGGNYGYTF. The CDR3 bases are TGTGCCAGCAGCCCCATCGGGACAGGGGGCAACTATGGCTACACCTTC.

This clone was picked up one time. The rearrangement links TRBV5-6 to TRBJ1-2; 7 bases agree with TRBD1. CDR1 is SGHDT, CDR2 YYEEEE, per germline. This CDR3 is built from 12 residues. V shed 7 bases and J 7 bases; nucleotides not matched to a gene: 7. CDR3: CASETGSGGYTF. Here the CDR3 DNA reads TGTGCCAGCGAGACAGGGTCGGGTGGCTACACCTTC.

This chain joins TRBV10-2 and TRBJ2-1, with D uncertain. Trimming removed 2 bases at V and 5 bases at J, with 13 bases between. The CDR3 length is 15 residues. Germline V gives CDR1 WSHSY, CDR2 SAAADI. CDR3 sequence: CASSEKSRPDNEQFF. In DNA, the CDR3 is TGCGCCAGCAGTGAGAAGTCTAGGCCGGACAATGAGCAGTTCTTC.